This T cell receptor beta chain was recorded in a study of regulatory T cells in long-lasting Graves disease. There are many counts of this clonotype. Documented time point: newly diagnosed GD, antithyroid drugs for less than 3 months. There was RNA extracted from PBMCs, and the TCR library was made from it. V gave up 2 bases and J gave up 8 bases; unmatched junction bases: 6. The CDR3 has 13 residues. Germline lookup yields CDR1 DFQATT and CDR2 SNEGSKA (reference sequence). Library construction for TCR beta used iRepertoire HTBI primers and Arm-PCR of CDR3 regions. TCRdb passed the multiplex PCR reads through MiXCR, listing each CDR3 protein once. The repertoire holds 250,000 to 300,000 distinct CDR3 sequences, with about 20% as singletons. The same sample was also studied in work on T cells in Graves' hyperthyroidism and ophthalmopathy. As that report states: A set of HTBI primers served as the primers for a first-round RT-PCR of the TCR CDR3.

This receptor was taken from a woman aged 30 to 39 with Graves disease. The chain is built from TRBV20-1 and TRBJ1-2; 9 bases are shared with TRBD1. The material was peripheral blood mononuclear cells (PBMCs), obtained at new diagnosis, from a patient treated with antithyroid drugs. This CDR3 is CSARTDRGYGYTF. Here the CDR3 DNA reads TGCAGTGCTAGAACCGACAGGGGGTACGGCTACACCTTC.